Following are 32 T cell receptor beta chains from one sample sequenced in a study of cytomegalovirus exposure and HLA in healthy donors. Sequenced by immunoSEQ multiplex PCR; TCRdb stores in-frame clones only, minus some. This sample carries 150,000 to 200,000 clones, 84% of them seen once, and the ten largest clones take around 9.6%. Specimen: PBMCs. These receptors all come from a man in his thirties or forties in good health and CMV-seropositive.

The genes are TRBV5-1 and TRBJ1-1, with D maybe TRBD1 (5 bases). The V end lost 2 bases, the J end lost 2 bases, and 10 bases lay between the germline ends. The CDR3 is 14 residues long. The germline V gene encodes CDR1 SGHRS and CDR2 YFSETQ. This CDR3 reads CASSLDRLNTEAFF. In DNA, the CDR3 is TGCGCCAGCAGCTTAGACAGATTAAACACTGAAGCTTTCTTT.

The genes are TRBV9 and TRBJ1-5; tentatively, D is TRBD1 (5 bases). CDR1 SGDLS and CDR2 YYNGEE come from the germline V gene. Deletions cut 3 bases from V and 4 bases from J, with 11 bases between. CDR3 length: 14 amino acids. The CDR3 reads CASSAGGENQPQHF. CDR3 DNA sequence: TGTGCCAGCAGCGCCGGGGGGGAGAATCAGCCCCAGCATTTT.

This sequence joins TRBV10-2 and TRBJ1-1; D ambiguous. Trimming cost V 4 bases and J 4 bases, with 10 bases left between them. CDR1 is WSHSY, CDR2 SAAADI, per germline. This CDR3 is 13 amino acids long. The CDR3 nucleotides read TGCGCCAGCAGTGTCGCCGAGGGCACTGAAGCTTTCTTT. It specifies CASSVAEGTEAFF.

This clone was seen once. This chain joins TRBV5-6 and TRBJ2-7; D is possibly TRBD1 (6 bases). The CDR3 sequence is 13 residues long. Germline CDR1 and CDR2: SGHDT and YYEEEE. The V end lost 0 bases, the J end lost 4 bases, and 8 bases lay between the germline ends. CDR3 amino acids: CASSLGQEYEQYF. Written as DNA, the CDR3 is TGTGCCAGCAGCTTGGGACAGGAATACGAGCAGTACTTC.

This clone was observed a single time. The gene calls are TRBV7-9 and TRBJ2-2; a weak D match, TRBD2 (6 bases). Trimming shortened V by 7 bases and J by 1 base, and 19 bases separated the two germline ends. From germline, CDR1 is SEHNR and CDR2 FQNEAQ (reference sequence). The CDR3 extends over 17 amino acids. CDR3 amino acids: CASTLPTGEMNTGELFF. The CDR3 DNA reads TGTGCCAGCACCCTACCGACGGGGGAAATGAACACCGGGGAGCTGTTTTTT.

The chain combines TRBV5-1 with TRBJ1-5; D remains unclear. The CDR3 sequence is 14 residues long. V dropped 0 bases and J dropped 1 base, with 5 bases sitting between them. CDR1 is SGHRS and CDR2 is YFSETQ in the germline V gene. The CDR3 spells CASSLDGSNQPQHF. Here the CDR3 DNA reads TGCGCCAGCAGCTTGGATGGCAGCAATCAGCCCCAGCATTTT.

The chain is built from TRBV29-1 and TRBJ1-3; a weak D match, TRBD1 (6 bases). There are 14 residues in the CDR3. Germline CDR1 SQVTM, CDR2 ANQGSEA. V was cut by 2 bases and J by 4 bases, with 12 bases left in between. The DNA of the CDR3 is TGCAGCGTTGAACAGGGGTCCGACGGAAACACCATATATTTT. Protein product: CSVEQGSDGNTIYF.

The CDR3 protein is CASSGSAGGRYEQYF. The CDR3 DNA reads as TGTGCCAGCAGCGGGTCAGCGGGGGGGCGTTACGAGCAGTACTTC. The V call is TRBV9, the J call TRBJ2-7, with TRBD2 matching 10 bases. V was pared by 3 bases and J by 4 bases, with 7 bases of the junction left unmatched. Germline V gives CDR1 SGDLS, CDR2 YYNGEE. There are 15 residues in the CDR3.

The genes are TRBV30 and TRBJ2-1, with 13 bases identical to TRBD2. The CDR3 consists of 14 residues. Per germline, CDR1 GTSNPN and CDR2 SVGIG (reference sequence). The trim removed 7 bases at V and 6 bases at J, leaving 6 bases unmatched. DNA for the CDR3: TGTGCCTACATGAGGACTAGCGGGGGCAATGAGCAGTTCTTC. This encodes CAYMRTSGGNEQFF.

This sequence joins TRBV6-1 and TRBJ2-5, with D tentatively TRBD1 (5 bases). Germline V gene data show CDR1 as MNHNS and CDR2 as SASEGT. CDR3 length: 15 amino acids. Trimming stripped 2 bases from V and 0 bases from J, with 10 bases between. The CDR3 loop is CASSEQTAYQETQYF. The CDR3 region has the DNA TGTGCCAGCAGTGAACAGACAGCGTACCAAGAGACCCAGTACTTC.

The chain is built from TRBV5-4 and TRBJ2-1; TRBD2 matches at 7 bases. CDR1 is SGHNT, CDR2 YYREEE, per germline (reference sequence). Trimming removed 4 bases from V and 9 bases from J; junction bases left unmatched: 13. This CDR3 region has 15 residues. This CDR3 is CASSTGLGEAPEQFF. The CDR3 DNA sequence: TGTGCCAGCAGCACTGGACTAGGGGAAGCGCCTGAGCAGTTCTTC.

This clone was found once. The chain combines TRBV9 with TRBJ2-3; 11 bases are shared with TRBD2. CDR3 length equals 17 residues. Trimming at V came to 2 bases and at J to 6 bases, leaving 11 bases not matched to a gene. Germline V gene sequence: CDR1 SGDLS, CDR2 YYNGEE. CDR3 sequence: CASSVETSGAGADTQYF. The CDR3 region has the DNA TGTGCCAGCAGCGTCGAGACTAGCGGGGCCGGGGCGGATACGCAGTATTTT.

The chain is built from TRBV6-5 and TRBJ1-5, with 8 positions matching TRBD1. CDR1 is MNHEY and CDR2 is SVGAGI in the germline V gene. CDR3 length equals 13 residues. The J segment lost 6 bases and the V segment lost 8 bases, leaving 6 bases of the junction unmatched. The CDR3 loop is CASQTGVGQPQHF. DNA of the CDR3: TGTGCCAGCCAGACAGGGGTAGGTCAGCCCCAGCATTTT.

The chain uses TRBV29-1 and TRBJ2-1, with a tentative D call TRBD1 (6 bases). V was trimmed by 7 bases and J by 4 bases, leaving 17 bases between them. Germline lookup yields CDR1 SQVTM and CDR2 ANQGSEA. The length of the CDR3 is 14 residues. CDR3 loop: CSATTGPPYNEQFF. CDR3 DNA: TGCAGCGCCACGACAGGTCCACCTTACAATGAGCAGTTCTTC.

This clone has a handful of counts. The CDR3 DNA is TGTGCCAGCACAACGACAGCAAATCAGCCCCAGCATTTT. Translating it yields CASTTTANQPQHF. The rearrangement joins TRBV28 to TRBJ1-5, with D possibly matching TRBD1 (5 bases). V was clipped by 7 bases and J by 4 bases, with 11 bases between them. From germline, CDR1 is MDHEN and CDR2 SYDVKM. This CDR3 contains 13 residues.

The chain is built from TRBV28 and TRBJ2-5, with D perhaps TRBD2 (6 bases). The CDR3 runs 17 residues. Germline lookup yields CDR1 MDHEN and CDR2 SYDVKM. The V end was cut by 2 bases, the J end by 5 bases, with 21 bases between. In nucleotides, the CDR3 is TGTGCCAGCAGTTTAGGCCCGTTTCGAGCGGGTTTGGAGACCCAGTACTTC. Its protein product is CASSLGPFRAGLETQYF.

In its sample, this clone was seen once. This chain connects TRBV29-1 to TRBJ1-5, with D perhaps TRBD1 (5 bases). Trimming cost V 4 bases and J 3 bases, with 13 bases left between them. CDR1 and CDR2 from the germline V gene are SQVTM and ANQGSEA. This CDR3 is 14 amino acids long. In DNA form, the CDR3 reads TGCAGCGTTGGAACAGGCCGCCCCAATCAGCCCCAGCATTTT. Its translation: CSVGTGRPNQPQHF. Full variable domain (remainder filled in from reference TRBV29-1 and TRBJ1-5): SAVISQKPSRDICQRGTSLTIQCQVDSQVTMMFWYRQQPGQSLTLIATANQGSEATYESGFVIDKFPISRPNLTFSTLTVSNMSPEDSSIYLCSVGTGRPNQPQHFGDGTRLSIL.

The chain combines TRBV28 with TRBJ2-2; the D gene is possibly TRBD2 (6 bases). Germline V gene data show CDR1 as MDHEN and CDR2 as SYDVKM. V dropped 6 bases and J dropped 3 bases, with 14 bases sitting between them. CDR3 length: 15 residues. As DNA, the CDR3 is TGTGCCAGCAGCCGCCGGCGGGAATACACCGGGGAGCTGTTTTTT. Translated: CASSRRREYTGELFF.

This chain joins TRBV30 and TRBJ2-1; 9 bases are a match to TRBD2. Unmatched junction bases numbered 8, after V lost 6 bases and J lost 5 bases. The CDR3 contains 14 residues. Germline V CDR1 and CDR2: GTSNPN, SVGIG (reference sequence). The CDR3 reads CACQNGGGDNEQFF. For the CDR3, the DNA is TGTGCCTGCCAAAACGGCGGGGGGGACAATGAGCAGTTCTTC.

This chain links TRBV7-3 with TRBJ2-6, with no clear D. The V gene's germline CDR1 is SGHTA and CDR2 FQGTGA. Deletions cut 4 bases from V and 0 bases from J, with 7 bases between. The CDR3 runs to 15 residues. Here the CDR3 reads CASSSPSSGANVLTF. CDR3 sequence (DNA): TGTGCCAGCAGCTCCCCCAGCTCTGGGGCCAACGTCCTGACTTTC.

The chain is built from TRBV4-3 and TRBJ1-2; D gene ambiguous. V was clipped by 1 base and J by 8 bases, with 14 bases between them. The CDR3 is 14 amino acids. Per the germline V gene, CDR1 is LGHNA and CDR2 is YSLEER. Here the CDR3 DNA reads TGCGCCAGCAGCCAAGTTCTGGGTGTAGCCGGCTACACCTTC. This codes for CASSQVLGVAGYTF.

This rearrangement joins TRBV7-9 to TRBJ1-2, with D perhaps TRBD1 (5 bases). This CDR3 spans 16 amino acids. Germline V gives CDR1 SEHNR, CDR2 FQNEAQ (reference sequence). Trimming took off 5 bases at V and 0 bases at J, with 16 bases between the two ends. CDR3 sequence reads: CASSRIADRPNYGYTF. The CDR3 nucleotides are TGTGCCAGCAGCCGGATCGCAGACAGACCTAACTATGGCTACACCTTC.

This clone was seen just once. The chain recombines TRBV9 with TRBJ2-1, with 8 bases identical to TRBD2. The CDR3 is 13 amino acids. With V trimmed by 3 bases and J by 4 bases, 0 bases remained unmatched. Per the germline V gene, CDR1 is SGDLS and CDR2 is YYNGEE. CDR3 sequence: CASSASGYNEQFF. The DNA for the CDR3 is TGTGCCAGCAGCGCTAGCGGGTACAATGAGCAGTTCTTC. Using reference TRBV9 and TRBJ2-1 for the parts outside the CDR3, the full variable domain is DSGVTQTPKHLITATGQRVTLRCSPRSGDLSVYWYQQSLDQGLQFLIQYYNGEERAKGNILERFSAQQFPDLHSELNLSSLELGDSALYFCASSASGYNEQFFGPGTRLTVL.

V and J are TRBV10-3 and TRBJ1-1, with no clear D. Germline V gene data show CDR1 as ENHRY and CDR2 as SYGVKD. V was cut by 0 bases and J by 3 bases, with 11 bases left in between. This CDR3 is built from 15 residues. CDR3 DNA: TGTGCCATCAGTGAGTCCCCCCCGGCGGACACTGAAGCTTTCTTT. This translates into CAISESPPADTEAFF.

This clone appeared once. V and J are TRBV7-8 and TRBJ2-1; 8 bases line up with TRBD1. Germline CDR1 is SGHVS and CDR2 is FQNEAQ. V lost 7 bases, J lost 8 bases, and 13 bases stayed unmatched. The CDR3 is 15 residues long. The DNA of the CDR3 is TGTGCCAGCATCCCTCCAGACAGGGGAGGCGATGAGCAGTTCTTC. Translation gives CASIPPDRGGDEQFF.

This chain links TRBV6-5 with TRBJ1-2; 8 bases line up with TRBD1. The CDR3 spans 13 residues. The V and J ends lost 4 bases and 8 bases, in that order; junction bases with no gene match: 6. The germline gives CDR1 MNHEY, CDR2 SVGAGI. CDR3 sequence: CASSLTGGKGYTF. CDR3 nucleotides: TGTGCCAGCAGTTTAACAGGGGGGAAGGGCTACACCTTC.

This clone appeared many times. V and J are TRBV5-6 and TRBJ1-1; D perhaps matches TRBD1 (6 bases). The CDR3 extends over 16 amino acids. CDR1 SGHDT and CDR2 YYEEEE come from the germline V gene. V dropped 5 bases and J dropped 1 base, with 18 bases sitting between them. The CDR3 spells CASSSLRFRGNTEAFF. The CDR3 DNA is TGTGCCAGCAGTTCCCTCCGTTTCAGGGGGAACACTGAAGCTTTCTTT.

The table lists this clone with a few counts. The V call is TRBV5-1, the J call TRBJ2-5, with unresolved D. This CDR3 region has 14 residues. The V gene's germline CDR1 is SGHRS and CDR2 YFSETQ. Trimming pared 0 bases from V and 1 base from J, leaving 7 bases between. The CDR3 region has the DNA TGCGCCAGCAGCTTGGCAGGTAGCCAAGAGACCCAGTACTTC. It specifies CASSLAGSQETQYF.

The CDR3 DNA is TGCGCCAGCAGCTTACAGGACGTGGGGACTGAAGCTTTCTTT. Protein sequence: CASSLQDVGTEAFF. The V call is TRBV5-1, the J call TRBJ1-1; a possible D gene is TRBD1 (5 bases). V dropped 2 bases and J dropped 5 bases, with 13 bases sitting between them. Per germline, CDR1 SGHRS and CDR2 YFSETQ. The CDR3 spans 14 residues. The full variable domain, in which reference TRBV5-1 and TRBJ1-1 provide the parts outside the CDR3, is KAGVTQTPRYLIKTRGQQVTLSCSPISGHRSVSWYQQTPGQGLQFLFEYFSETQRNKGNFPGRFSGRQFSNSRSEMNVSTLELGDSALYLCASSLQDVGTEAFFGQGTRLTVV.

DNA for the CDR3: TGTGCCAGCACACGGGGTGCTCAGCCCCAGCATTTT. This translates into CASTRGAQPQHF. The chain joins TRBV21-1 to TRBJ1-5. TRBV21-1 is assigned pseudogene status. The CDR3 runs to 12 residues.

The chain is built from TRBV9 and TRBJ2-2, with 10 bases that match TRBD2. CDR1 is SGDLS and CDR2 is YYNGEE in the germline V gene. Trimming removed 1 base from V and 9 bases from J; junction bases left unmatched: 6. The CDR3 consists of 15 residues. CDR3 nucleotide sequence: TGTGCCAGCAGCGTAAAGACTAGCGGGTCCCGGGAGCTGTTTTTT. Encoded protein: CASSVKTSGSRELFF.

V is TRBV27 and J is TRBJ2-7, with 8 bases fitting TRBD2. The germline V gene encodes CDR1 MNHEY and CDR2 SMNVEV (reference sequence). V lost 6 bases and J lost 4; bases outside the gene matches: 8. The CDR3 covers 14 residues. CDR3 sequence reads: CASSPGGGQYEQYF. The CDR3 DNA reads as TGTGCCAGCAGCCCAGGCGGGGGGCAATACGAGCAGTACTTC.